The 24 T cell receptor beta chains below come from one sample, sequenced in a study of blood T cells in healthy people across ages. Primed by a sample-barcoded 5' primer and a J-beta primer mix, a second PCR proceeded for 7 to 11 cycles. Each CDR3 protein gets one entry after TCRdb re-called the 5' RACE reads with MiXCR. The data contain approximately 880,000 distinct CDR3 sequences, roughly 48% of them singletons. Material: blood. These receptors were taken from a man aged 25 to 40 in good health.

This clonotype has a handful of counts. The genes are TRBV29-1 and TRBJ2-3, with D hard to call. This CDR3 has 14 amino acids. Trimming pared 4 bases from V and 0 bases from J, leaving 11 bases between. Germline CDR1 reads SQVTM; CDR2 reads ANQGSEA. The DNA of the CDR3 is TGCAGCGTTGTAGTGACGACTAGCACAGATACGCAGTATTTT. It yields the protein CSVVVTTSTDTQYF.

This chain uses TRBV12-3 or TRBV12-4 with TRBJ2-1; TRBD2 is a possible D gene (6 bases). This CDR3 spans 19 amino acids. Trimming shortened V by 2 bases and J by 4 bases, and 24 bases separated the two germline ends. CDR3 nucleotide sequence: TGTGCCAGCAGTTTATTGTGGGATTCGGGGGTCGCGAGTTACAATGAGCAGTTCTTC. It is translated as CASSLLWDSGVASYNEQFF.

The genes are TRBV29-1 and TRBJ2-7, with 9 bases that match TRBD1. Germline V lookup: CDR1 SQVTM, CDR2 ANQGSEA. This CDR3 has 13 amino acids. Germline trimming cut 6 bases from V and 2 bases from J; bases unmatched to any gene: 5. CDR3 in amino acids: CSVGTGTAYEQYF. The CDR3 DNA reads TGCAGCGTCGGGACAGGGACCGCCTACGAGCAGTACTTC.

There are many counts of this clonotype. The chain links TRBV6-2 or TRBV6-3 to TRBJ1-2; D not certain. Germline lookup yields CDR1 MNHEY and CDR2 SVGEGT. The CDR3 covers 15 residues. Trimming removed 7 bases from V and 2 bases from J, with 17 bases in between. The CDR3 region is CASNRGGFSNYGYTF. CDR3 coding DNA: TGTGCCAGCAATAGAGGTGGATTTTCAAACTATGGCTACACCTTC.

The rearrangement links TRBV18 to TRBJ2-1, with 7 nucleotides matching TRBD2. Trimming removed 0 bases from V and 4 bases from J; junction bases left unmatched: 9. Per the germline V gene, CDR1 is KGHSH and CDR2 is LQKENI. The CDR3 covers 17 residues. The CDR3 bases are TGTGCCAGCTCACCACCCTACGCTAGCGGCCCTTACAATGAGCAGTTCTTC. This codes for CASSPPYASGPYNEQFF.

This clonotype was seen a few times. The chain carries TRBV6-6 and TRBJ1-1; TRBD1 might be the D (5 bases). V gave up 4 bases and J gave up 3 bases, with 12 bases separating them. This CDR3 contains 14 residues. Germline CDR1 MNHNY, CDR2 SVGAGI (reference sequence). As DNA, the CDR3 is TGTGCCAGCAGTTCCTTCGGGGGGGACACTGAAGCTTTCTTT. Translating gives CASSSFGGDTEAFF.

This sequence joins TRBV25-1 and TRBJ2-2, with 8 positions matching TRBD1. The V gene's germline CDR1 is MGHDK and CDR2 SYGVNS. CDR3 length equals 18 residues. V was pared by 4 bases and J by 4 bases, with 14 bases of the junction left unmatched. The DNA for the CDR3 is TGTGCCAGCAGTGCACAAGCCGGGACAGGAGGTTTCACCGGGGAGCTGTTTTTT. Translating it yields CASSAQAGTGGFTGELFF.

The chain uses TRBV11-2 and TRBJ2-4; 9 bases are shared with TRBD1. The J call is in doubt because the DNA end fits TRBJ2-5 better. This CDR3 is 15 amino acids long. Germline CDR1 is SGHAT and CDR2 is FQNNGV. CDR3 sequence (DNA): TGTGCCAGCAGTTCCGGACAGGGGCGGCAAGAGACCCAGTACTTC. Its translation: CASSSGQGRQETQYF.

This clonotype was picked up a small number of times. The chain uses TRBV4-3 and TRBJ2-1; 7 bases are a match to TRBD2. Trimming at V came to 3 bases and at J to 2 bases, leaving 4 bases not matched to a gene. CDR3 length equals 15 residues. Germline assignment: CDR1 LGHNA and CDR2 YSLEER. As DNA, the CDR3 is TGCGCCAGCAGCCAGGCTAGCGGCCCCTACAATGAGCAGTTCTTC. Translated: CASSQASGPYNEQFF.

There are a few counts of this clonotype. The chain combines TRBV2 with TRBJ2-1, with 8 bases matching TRBD2. CDR1 is SNHLY and CDR2 is FYNNEI in the germline V gene. The CDR3 spans 16 residues. With V trimmed by 3 bases and J by 4 bases, 8 bases remained unmatched. In DNA form, the CDR3 reads TGTGCCAGCAGTGAGGGGTGGGCTAGCGGGTACAATGAGCAGTTCTTC. This sequence encodes CASSEGWASGYNEQFF.

In regard to this clonotype: Its ends do not fully match the called genes, so a read error is possible. The genes are TRBV28 and TRBJ2-4; maybe TRBD1 (5 bases). The J call may be in error: the DNA end matches TRBJ2-7 better. Germline values: CDR1 MDHEN, CDR2 SYDVKM. The CDR3 is 15 residues long. The CDR3 nucleotides are TGTACCAGCTCGACTGAAATCTTAGGGGCCTACGAGCAGTACTTC. It is translated as CTSSTEILGAYEQYF.

The V gene is TRBV4-1, the J gene TRBJ1-5; the D gene is possibly TRBD1 (5 bases). CDR1 is MGHRA, CDR2 YSYEKL, per germline. The ends were cut back, 0 bases at V and 6 bases at J, with 12 bases in the middle. This CDR3 has 15 amino acids. The CDR3 is CASSQDTGAVQPQHF. In DNA form, the CDR3 reads TGCGCCAGCAGCCAAGACACCGGGGCGGTTCAGCCCCAGCATTTT.

The J gene is TRBJ2-4, the V gene TRBV7-2, with D possibly TRBD2 on 5 matching bases. V was pared by 5 bases and J by 2 bases, with 13 bases between. CDR1 is SGHTA, CDR2 FQGNSA, per germline. The CDR3 is made up of 15 amino acids. The CDR3: CASSPDSGTKNIQYF. CDR3 nucleotide sequence: TGTGCCAGCAGCCCTGATTCCGGGACCAAAAACATTCAGTACTTC.

This clonotype was detected only a few times. This chain uses TRBV6-2 or TRBV6-3 with TRBJ2-1; D assignment may be TRBD1 or TRBD2 (5 bases each). The CDR3 has 14 amino acids. Trimming pared 7 bases from V and 10 bases from J, leaving 20 bases between. The germline V gene encodes CDR1 MNHEY and CDR2 SVGEGT. CDR3 protein: CASTSNSWWGEQFF. CDR3 DNA: TGTGCCAGCACGTCGAACTCCTGGTGGGGGGAGCAGTTCTTC.

V gene TRBV3-1 combines with J gene TRBJ2-4, with TRBD2 matching over 9 bases. The germline V gene has CDR1 LGHDT and CDR2 YNNKEL (reference sequence). J was trimmed by 6 bases and V by 3 bases; bases with no gene match: 6. The CDR3 totals 15 residues. CDR3 bases: TGTGCCAGCAGCCAGGTTTCAGCGGGGGGAAACATTCAGTACTTC. This encodes CASSQVSAGGNIQYF.

The table lists this clonotype with a few counts. This chain joins TRBV20-1 and TRBJ2-3; 12 bases line up with TRBD2. The CDR3 has 18 amino acids. Trimming cost V 3 bases and J 5 bases; bases outside gene matches: 15. CDR1 and CDR2 from the germline V gene are DFQATT and SNEGSKA (reference sequence). The CDR3 spells CSARGSPLAGGRVDTQYF. In DNA form, the CDR3 reads TGCAGTGCTAGGGGTTCTCCTCTAGCGGGGGGGCGAGTAGATACGCAGTATTTT.

V is TRBV28 and J is TRBJ2-6; D unresolved. The CDR3 runs 14 residues. The V end lost 10 bases, the J end lost 0 bases, and 10 bases lay between the germline ends. Per germline, CDR1 MDHEN and CDR2 SYDVKM. The CDR3 region has the DNA TGTGCCACCTCAATTAGCTCTGGGGCCAACGTCCTGACTTTC. It encodes CATSISSGANVLTF.

This clonotype was recorded many times. CDR3 DNA: TGTGCCAGCAGCTTAGATCGGGGGGTATACGAGCAGTACTTC. Translating gives CASSLDRGVYEQYF. J is TRBJ2-7 and V is TRBV7-2; 7 positions agree with TRBD2. Germline CDR1 reads SGHTA; CDR2 reads FQGNSA. Trimming took 1 base from V and 4 from J; bases not matched to a gene: 4. This CDR3 comprises 14 residues.

The genes are TRBV6-2 or TRBV6-3 and TRBJ2-3; 8 positions agree with TRBD2. The J segment lost 2 bases and the V segment lost 4 bases, leaving 11 bases of the junction unmatched. The CDR3 covers 17 residues. Per the germline V gene, CDR1 is MNHEY and CDR2 is SVGEGT. CDR3 DNA sequence: TGTGCCAGCAGTTCCCAGATAGCGGGGACCCCCACAGATACGCAGTATTTT. Translating gives CASSSQIAGTPTDTQYF.

Of note for this clonotype: Being one base from a much bigger clone, this may be a read error. The chain couples TRBV6-2 or TRBV6-3 to TRBJ2-5, with unresolved D. The DNA end lines up better with TRBJ2-7; the J call may be wrong. The CDR3 contains 14 residues. Germline V gene lookup returns CDR1 MNHEY and CDR2 SVGEGT. Here the CDR3 DNA reads TGTGCCAGCAGTGATACCGATATCTCCCACGAGCAGTACTTC. Translating it yields CASSDTDISHEQYF.

The chain is built from TRBV20-1 and TRBJ2-5; possible D gene TRBD2, 5 bases. CDR3 length: 13 residues. Trimming cost V 5 bases and J 3 bases, with 13 bases left between them. CDR1 and CDR2 from the germline V gene are DFQATT and SNEGSKA (reference sequence). The CDR3, as DNA: TGCAGTGCTCCCTCCAACGGGGAAGAGACCCAGTACTTC. It codes for CSAPSNGEETQYF.

Worth noting for this clonotype: Relative to the germline gene, one junction end is altered; a read error may explain this. V gene TRBV5-8 combines with J gene TRBJ2-4, with a possible D match to TRBD2 (7 bases). CDR3 size: 17 residues. Germline loops: CDR1 SGHTS, CDR2 YDEGEE. The CDR3 protein is CASSPRGAQIAKSIQYF. The DNA for the CDR3 is TGTGCCAGCAGCCCCCGGGGGGCCCAGATAGCCAAAAGCATTCAGTACTTC.

The rearrangement uses TRBV5-1 and TRBJ2-1, with D perhaps matching TRBD1 (5 bases). Germline assignment: CDR1 SGHRS and CDR2 YFSETQ. The V end lost 0 bases, the J end lost 8 bases, and 12 bases lay between the germline ends. CDR3 length equals 14 residues. This CDR3 reads CASSLDRLGHEQFF. CDR3 nucleotide sequence: TGCGCCAGCAGCTTGGACAGGTTAGGGCATGAGCAGTTCTTC.

With respect to this clonotype: A much larger clone lies one base from this, so it may be a read error. The V and J genes are TRBV28 and TRBJ1-2; a weak D match, TRBD1 (5 bases). The CDR3 has 12 amino acids. Between the trimmed V and J ends, which lost 6 bases and 7 bases, there was a span of 12 bases. Germline-derived CDR1 and CDR2 are MDHEN and SYDVKM. CDR3 bases: TGTGCCAGCAGGTCCAGCAGGGTTGGCTACACCTTC. The encoded protein is CASRSSRVGYTF.